This is a list of T cell receptor beta chains from one sample in a study of blood T cell repertoires in COVID-19. The data were produced by immunoSEQ multiplex PCR, yet TCRdb's version contains in-frame clones alone and is incomplete. The data hold under 200,000 clones, with around four fifths observed a single time. Sequenced input: peripheral blood. The receptors were gathered from a man between 65 and 79 years old with active or convalescent COVID-19. Each CDR3 is given without its conserved first and last residue. Each record gives: V gene, J gene, CDR3 protein.

TRBV7-8	TRBJ2-6	ASSLRQGLLSGANVLT
TRBV18	TRBJ1-2	ASSPSGQGYYGYT
TRBV7-2	TRBJ1-4	ASTPRGGDEKLF
TRBV6-1	TRBJ1-2	ASSEYQGGQIYGYT
TRBV6-2/TRBV6-3	TRBJ2-7	ASSHGTPYEQY
TRBV5-1	TRBJ2-7	ASSRGAGAEQY
TRBV9	TRBJ2-3	ASSLDIQVMDTQY
TRBV7-2	TRBJ2-3	ASSLDLRGTDTQY
TRBV6-5	TRBJ1-1	ATSQGLTEAF
TRBV3-1/TRBV3-2	TRBJ1-4	ASSRQGNEKLF
TRBV12-3/TRBV12-4	TRBJ1-2	ASSTGLVYGYT
TRBV29-1	TRBJ1-4	SVAGGLTNEKLF
TRBV10-1	TRBJ2-3	ASSGTSGGPRFTDTQY
TRBV6-2/TRBV6-3	TRBJ2-3	ASSYAGLVADTQY
TRBV2	TRBJ1-4	ASLRASEKLF
TRBV6-1	TRBJ2-7	ASSEISGRAYEQY
TRBV10-3	TRBJ2-7	AISDPELAGGTYEQY
TRBV27	TRBJ2-3	ASSLQGSTYTDTQY
TRBV6-5	TRBJ2-7	ASSGVIYYEQY
TRBV5-1	TRBJ2-5	ASSLAGDMGQETQY
TRBV3-1/TRBV3-2	TRBJ1-3	ASSQASVRTSGNTIY
TRBV7-2	TRBJ1-2	ASRQGQGSTYT
TRBV24-1	TRBJ1-2	ATSSDNTSPLFGGAGRGYT